Ten or more counts support the clone carrying this TCR beta chain. Its antigen is currently unknown. The sample comes from a study of breast tumors, draining lymph nodes, adjacent tissues. CDR1 is LGHDT and CDR2 is YNNKEL in the germline V gene (reference sequence). The CDR3 length is 15 residues. The trim removed 6 bases at V and 1 base at J, leaving 9 bases unmatched. TCRdb ran MiXCR on the multiplex PCR reads and lists one entry per CDR3 protein. The table has fewer than 300,000 distinct CDR3 sequences, roughly 32% seen once. Axillary draining lymph nodes of breast cancer patients supplied the node samples. Findings of the study overall: Tumor repertoires ranked between lymph nodes and nontumor tissue in diversity, with V and J gene preferences. Most tumor T cells seemingly derive from lymph node, then expand in tumor. Data only fit, rather than demonstrated, lymph node origin of most tumor T cells. Tumor and nontumor repertoires were significantly more similar in luminal-like than in basal-like breast cancer.

This chain joins TRBV3-1 and TRBJ2-7, with TRBD1 matching over 7 bases. Sequencing input: axillary lymph node tissue. This clonotype originated in a female donor with breast cancer. Some clones in this sample may be carry-over from other donors' samples. CDR3: CASRPRVGQSYEQYF. CDR3 nucleotide sequence: TGTGCCAGCAGGCCTCGTGTGGGACAGTCCTACGAGCAGTACTTC.